The 22 T cell receptor beta chains below all came from one sample that was sequenced in a study of blood T cells in healthy people across ages. Through a sample-barcoded 5' primer and a J-beta primer mix, a second PCR was run for roughly 6 to 12 cycles. TCRdb redid the calling of the 5' RACE reads with MiXCR, one entry per CDR3 protein. The table includes around 1,500,000 distinct CDR3 sequences, roughly 30% detected once. The specimen was blood. The origin of the receptors is a woman aged 25 to 45 in good health.

The sample holds a few counts of this clonotype. This rearrangement joins TRBV5-1 to TRBJ2-5; the match to TRBD2 covers 12 bases. Germline assignment: CDR1 SGHRS and CDR2 YFSETQ. This CDR3 spans 15 amino acids. V lost 4 bases to trimming and J lost 3 bases; unmatched junction nucleotides: 4. The CDR3 spells CASSPSGGAEETQYF. The CDR3 nucleotides are TGCGCCAGCAGCCCTAGCGGGGGGGCCGAAGAGACCCAGTACTTC.

This clonotype showed up many times. The chain links TRBV7-3 to TRBJ2-1; D may be TRBD1 (6 bases). Trimming removed 3 bases at V and 5 bases at J, with 8 bases between. The CDR3 spans 13 residues. CDR1 is SGHTA, CDR2 FQGTGA, per germline. This chain's CDR3 is CASSFRTDNEQFF. The CDR3 DNA follows: TGTGCCAGCAGCTTCCGGACAGACAATGAGCAGTTCTTC.

This clonotype was seen a handful of times. The chain is built from TRBV6-5 and TRBJ2-5; 10 bases map to TRBD2. CDR1 and CDR2 from the germline V gene are MNHEY and SVGAGI. The CDR3 loop spans 16 amino acids. J was trimmed by 5 bases and V by 0 bases; bases with no gene match: 6. The CDR3 spells CASSYSIAGGRETQYF. As DNA, the CDR3 is TGTGCCAGCAGTTACTCCATAGCGGGGGGCCGGGAGACCCAGTACTTC.

Details on this clonotype: This sequence may be a read error, since a much larger clone differs from it by one base. The chain carries TRBV7-2 and TRBJ1-2; no reliable D call. There are 14 residues in the CDR3. V was shortened by 2 bases and J by 10 bases, with 17 bases between the two germline ends. Germline CDR1 SGHTA, CDR2 FQGNSA. The chain's CDR3 is CASSLQSLAGDYTF. CDR3 in DNA: TGTGCCAGCAGCTTACAATCTCTGGCAGGAGACTACACCTTC.

The J gene is TRBJ1-5, the V gene TRBV28, with 9 bases lining up with TRBD1. CDR3 size: 16 residues. The J segment lost 4 bases and the V segment lost 7 bases, leaving 11 bases of the junction unmatched. Germline V gene sequence: CDR1 MDHEN, CDR2 SYDVKM. CDR3 DNA sequence: TGTGCCAGCAACTTAAAATACAGGGGGCCGAATCAGCCCCAGCATTTT. Encoded protein: CASNLKYRGPNQPQHF.

Turning to this clonotype: A much larger clone sits a single nucleotide away, making a read error possible. The V and J genes are TRBV12-3 or TRBV12-4 and TRBJ2-3; 9 bases fit TRBD1. This CDR3 contains 15 residues. CDR3 sequence (DNA): TGTGCCAGCAGTGCACAGGGGGCGCGGGCAGATATGCAGTATTTT. Protein product: CASSAQGARADMQYF.

V is TRBV20-1 and J is TRBJ2-1, with 9 bases fitting TRBD2. This CDR3 comprises 15 residues. With V trimmed by 5 bases and J by 9 bases, 14 bases remained unmatched. Germline CDR1 DFQATT, CDR2 SNEGSKA (reference sequence). The CDR3 spells CSALLSGRAGSEQFF. DNA of the CDR3: TGCAGTGCTCTCCTTAGCGGGAGAGCTGGTAGTGAGCAGTTCTTC.

This clonotype showed up many times. As DNA, the CDR3 is TGTGCCAGCAGCCAAAGAAATGAGCAGTTCTTC. As protein: CASSQRNEQFF. This chain links TRBV3-1 with TRBJ2-1, with unresolved D. The CDR3 has 11 residues. The germline V and J ends were trimmed by 2 bases and 7 bases, with 3 bases remaining between them. Germline V gene data show CDR1 as LGHDT and CDR2 as YNNKEL (reference sequence).

This clonotype was picked up a small number of times. This chain uses TRBV7-9 with TRBJ1-4, with TRBD1 matching over 8 bases. The CDR3 spans 14 residues. With 4 bases clipped from V and 3 bases from J, the junction kept 1 base outside the gene matches. The germline gives CDR1 SEHNR, CDR2 FQNEAQ (reference sequence). The CDR3 loop is CASSWTGSNEKLFF. As DNA, the CDR3 is TGTGCCAGCAGCTGGACAGGGTCTAATGAAAAACTGTTTTTT.

This clonotype was detected ten times or more. The V and J genes are TRBV5-1 and TRBJ2-7, with D unclear. Trimming shortened V by 5 bases and J by 4 bases, and 7 bases separated the two germline ends. Germline CDR1 is SGHRS and CDR2 is YFSETQ. This CDR3 spans 11 amino acids. CDR3 residues: CASRQEYEQYF. The CDR3 coding sequence is TGCGCCAGCAGGCAAGAATACGAGCAGTACTTC.

Only a few counts were recorded for this clonotype. The chain employs TRBV3-1 and TRBJ1-4; 10 bases align to TRBD1. J gave up 7 bases and V 0 bases, and 5 bases lay outside the gene matches. This CDR3 spans 16 amino acids. Germline V CDR1 and CDR2: LGHDT, YNNKEL (reference sequence). The chain's CDR3 is CASSQDGTGEGEKLFF. In DNA, the CDR3 is TGTGCCAGCAGCCAAGACGGGACAGGGGAAGGTGAAAAACTGTTTTTT.

The J gene is TRBJ2-2, the V gene TRBV5-1; D not certain. CDR3 length: 13 amino acids. Germline V gene data show CDR1 as SGHRS and CDR2 as YFSETQ. Trimming shortened V by 4 bases and J by 6 bases, and 10 bases separated the two germline ends. The CDR3 DNA reads as TGCGCCAGCAGCCTCACGGATGCCGGGGAGCTGTTTTTT. Its translation is CASSLTDAGELFF.

The genes are TRBV20-1 and TRBJ1-1, with D possibly TRBD1 on 5 matching bases. Germline V gene lookup returns CDR1 DFQATT and CDR2 SNEGSKA (reference sequence). V lost 5 bases and J 1 base, leaving 11 bases between the germline ends. CDR3 length: 13 residues. The CDR3, as DNA: TGCAGTGCTGGGACTATTACGAACACTGAAGCTTTCTTT. This sequence encodes CSAGTITNTEAFF.

This clonotype was observed a handful of times. The V gene is TRBV6-5, the J gene TRBJ1-5, with D unresolved. Trimming pared 5 bases from V and 7 bases from J, leaving 12 bases between. Per the germline V gene, CDR1 is MNHEY and CDR2 is SVGAGI. This CDR3 contains 13 residues. This CDR3 reads CASSRAQFQPQHF. The CDR3 DNA sequence: TGTGCCAGCAGTAGAGCCCAATTCCAGCCCCAGCATTTT.

This chain joins TRBV6-1 and TRBJ2-2; D is unresolved. The CDR3 contains 13 residues. Trimming stripped 5 bases from V and 6 bases from J, with 10 bases between. From germline, CDR1 is MNHNS and CDR2 SASEGT. The CDR3 spells CASSIRTAGELFF. In nucleotides, the CDR3 is TGTGCCAGCAGTATACGGACGGCCGGGGAGCTGTTTTTT.

The V call is TRBV29-1, the J call TRBJ1-5, with D perhaps matching TRBD1 (5 bases). The CDR3 runs to 14 residues. V lost 3 bases, J lost 6 bases, and 15 bases lay in between. Germline lookup yields CDR1 SQVTM and CDR2 ANQGSEA. CDR3 in amino acids: CSVDASGNGQPQHF. CDR3 bases: TGCAGCGTTGACGCGTCAGGGAACGGTCAGCCCCAGCATTTT.

The V and J genes are TRBV20-1 and TRBJ1-5; maybe TRBD1 (5 bases). Trimming cost V 6 bases and J 4 bases, with 16 bases left between them. The V gene's germline CDR1 is DFQATT and CDR2 SNEGSKA (reference sequence). CDR3 length: 14 amino acids. The CDR3 loop is CSALGQLVNQPQHF. DNA for the CDR3: TGCAGTGCGCTGGGGCAGTTAGTAAATCAGCCCCAGCATTTT.

The gene calls are TRBV12-3 or TRBV12-4 and TRBJ2-2; D gene unclear. This CDR3 spans 13 amino acids. The germline V and J ends were trimmed by 6 bases and 9 bases, with 14 bases remaining between them. Here the CDR3 reads CASSYPGLRELFF. Written as DNA, the CDR3 is TGTGCCAGCAGCTACCCCGGGCTGAGGGAGCTGTTTTTT.

This clonotype was counted a few times. V usage is TRBV20-1 and J usage is TRBJ1-5; TRBD1 aligns across 8 bases. The V and J ends lost 3 bases and 5 bases, in that order; junction bases with no gene match: 12. Looked up from germline, CDR1 is DFQATT and CDR2 is SNEGSKA (reference sequence). This CDR3 spans 16 amino acids. The CDR3 here is CSASLPGQGLDQPQHF. CDR3 DNA sequence: TGCAGTGCTAGTCTTCCCGGACAGGGCCTGGATCAGCCCCAGCATTTT.

Notes on this clonotype: A much larger clone is a single base away; this may be a read error. The genes are TRBV9 and TRBJ2-7, with D maybe TRBD1 (6 bases). Germline CDR1 reads SGDLS; CDR2 reads YYNGEE. CDR3 length: 19 amino acids. The CDR3 spells CAGSAFRDTWVPSSYEQYF. The CDR3 nucleotides are TGTGCCGGCAGCGCCTTCCGGGACACATGGGTCCCGAGCTCCTACGAGCAGTACTTC.

The rearrangement uses TRBV9 and TRBJ2-1, with D perhaps TRBD1 (6 bases). The V end was cut by 3 bases, the J end by 8 bases, with 18 bases between. From germline, CDR1 is SGDLS and CDR2 YYNGEE. This CDR3 has 15 residues. The CDR3 bases are TGTGCCAGCAGCGCGACCCACAGGGATAAGGATGAGCAGTTCTTC. The encoded protein is CASSATHRDKDEQFF.

V usage is TRBV2 and J usage is TRBJ1-1; 9 nucleotides agree with TRBD1. Germline CDR1 SNHLY, CDR2 FYNNEI. J was trimmed by 1 base and V by 8 bases; bases with no gene match: 5. The CDR3 consists of 14 residues. CDR3 residues: CASGQGFTNTEAFF. For the CDR3, the DNA is TGTGCCAGCGGACAGGGGTTTACGAACACTGAAGCTTTCTTT.